The 28 T cell receptor beta chains reported below all come from one sample, sequenced in a study of cytotoxic CD8 clonotypes in ibrutinib-treated CLL. The assay was immunoSEQ multiplex PCR, and TCRdb's table has in-frame clones only and misses some. Seen here are 50,000 or so clones, 50% to 65% observed once, and the top ten hold around 30%. The sample was PBMCs, taken after 24 months of ibrutinib treatment. These receptors were taken from a human donor with chronic lymphocytic leukemia.

In DNA, the CDR3 is TGCGCCAGCAGCTTGGCATCTGGGGGTGGGGTTGGCGAGCAGTACTTC. Its translation: CASSLASGGGVGEQYF. V and J are TRBV5-1 and TRBJ2-7; D tentatively reads TRBD1 or TRBD2 (5 bases each). From germline, CDR1 is SGHRS and CDR2 YFSETQ. This CDR3 is built from 16 residues. V was clipped by 0 bases and J by 6 bases, with 19 bases between them. Drawing the rest from reference TRBV5-1 and TRBJ2-7, the complete variable domain is KAGVTQTPRYLIKTRGQQVTLSCSPISGHRSVSWYQQTPGQGLQFLFEYFSETQRNKGNFPGRFSGRQFSNSRSEMNVSTLELGDSALYLCASSLASGGGVGEQYFGPGTRLTVT.

The chain is built from TRBV6-5 and TRBJ2-2; the D gene is possibly TRBD2 (6 bases). Germline V gives CDR1 MNHEY, CDR2 SVGAGI. With 5 bases removed from V and 7 bases from J, the gap between germline ends came to 11 bases. This CDR3 contains 13 residues. The CDR3: CASSHPSVGELFF. The CDR3 bases are TGTGCCAGCAGTCACCCTAGCGTCGGGGAGCTGTTTTTT.

This chain joins TRBV5-1 and TRBJ2-6, with D tentatively TRBD1 (6 bases). CDR1 and CDR2 from the germline V gene are SGHRS and YFSETQ. V lost 2 bases to trimming and J lost 0 bases, with 12 bases between them. The CDR3 is 17 residues long. The CDR3 DNA sequence: TGCGCCAGCAGCTTCAGGACAGTCCTCTCTGGGGCCAACGTCCTGACTTTC. Its translation is CASSFRTVLSGANVLTF.

The chain recombines TRBV7-9 with TRBJ1-2; D is ambiguous. Trimming took 2 bases from V and 3 from J, leaving 13 bases between them. Germline V lookup: CDR1 SEHNR, CDR2 FQNEAQ (reference sequence). The CDR3 has 15 amino acids. The CDR3 loop reads CASSLITPRDYGYTF. The CDR3 DNA follows: TGTGCCAGCAGCTTAATCACGCCGCGGGACTATGGCTACACCTTC.

This clone was observed a handful of times. V and J are TRBV2 and TRBJ1-4, with 7 bases matching TRBD1. Trimming at V came to 7 bases and at J to 3 bases, leaving 5 bases not matched to a gene. CDR1 is SNHLY and CDR2 is FYNNEI in the germline V gene. The CDR3 is 14 amino acids. The DNA of the CDR3 is TGTGCCAGCACAGGGGGAGCATCTAATGAAAAACTGTTTTTT. It specifies CASTGGASNEKLFF.

Only a few counts were recorded for this clone. The CDR3 region has the DNA TGTGCCAGCCACTACAGTTCTCGAGCTTTCTTT. The encoded protein is CASHYSSRAFF. The chain employs TRBV6-5 and TRBJ1-1; D remains unclear. In germline, CDR1 is MNHEY, CDR2 SVGAGI. Trimming removed 8 bases from V and 10 bases from J, with 14 bases in between. This CDR3 is 11 amino acids long.

This sequence joins TRBV2 and TRBJ1-3; D may be TRBD1 (5 bases). The CDR3 length is 12 residues. Per germline, CDR1 SNHLY and CDR2 FYNNEI. V was shortened by 7 bases and J by 4 bases, with 8 bases between the two germline ends. The CDR3 is CASIRTGNTIYF. CDR3 DNA sequence: TGTGCCAGCATTCGGACAGGAAACACCATATATTTT.

The chain combines TRBV6-1 with TRBJ1-1; D perhaps matches TRBD1 (6 bases). Per the germline V gene, CDR1 is MNHNS and CDR2 is SASEGT. This CDR3 contains 13 residues. Trimming took off 4 bases at V and 4 bases at J, with 10 bases between the two ends. The CDR3 nucleotides read TGTGCCAGCAGTGCACAGGGCCCCACTGAAGCTTTCTTT. Protein product: CASSAQGPTEAFF.

This clone was picked up one time. The chain carries TRBV14 and TRBJ1-1; D not resolved. The CDR3 is 19 amino acids. CDR1 and CDR2 (germline): SGHDN, FVKESK. Trimming removed 0 bases at V and 2 bases at J, with 22 bases between. The CDR3 DNA is TGTGCCAGCAGCCAAGATTGGCAGCCACCCATACAAGTAAACACTGAAGCTTTCTTT. Translated, it gives CASSQDWQPPIQVNTEAFF.

The chain has TRBV6-5 and TRBJ2-1, with D perhaps TRBD1 (5 bases). Between the trimmed V and J ends, which lost 1 base and 5 bases, there was a span of 12 bases. From germline, CDR1 is MNHEY and CDR2 SVGAGI. CDR3 size: 15 residues. The CDR3 sequence: CASSYFGRENNEQFF. In nucleotides, the CDR3 is TGTGCCAGCAGTTACTTCGGCAGGGAAAACAATGAGCAGTTCTTC.

This rearrangement joins TRBV5-4 to TRBJ2-6, with 7 positions matching TRBD2. This CDR3 has 15 amino acids. Looked up from germline, CDR1 is SGHNT and CDR2 is YYREEE (reference sequence). J lost 2 bases, V lost 6 bases, and 5 bases had no gene match. This chain's CDR3 is CASNFRGAGANVLTF. CDR3 nucleotide sequence: TGTGCCAGCAACTTTCGGGGGGCTGGGGCCAACGTCCTGACTTTC.

The J gene is TRBJ2-3, the V gene TRBV10-3; possibly TRBD2 for D (6 bases). CDR3 length: 15 residues. With 4 bases removed from V and 1 base from J, the gap between germline ends came to 12 bases. Germline assignment: CDR1 ENHRY and CDR2 SYGVKD. CDR3 DNA sequence: TGTGCCATCAGTGTGGGGACTTTGGGCACAGATACGCAGTATTTT. Translated, it gives CAISVGTLGTDTQYF.

The sample holds a few counts of this clone. This rearrangement joins TRBV27 to TRBJ2-1; 8 nucleotides line up with TRBD2. V lost 5 bases, J lost 8 bases, and 8 bases stayed unmatched. The CDR3 length is 14 residues. Germline V gene sequence: CDR1 MNHEY, CDR2 SMNVEV (reference sequence). In DNA form, the CDR3 reads TGTGCCAGCAGTCCGGGACTAGTTGGCGATGAGCAGTTCTTC. Encoded protein: CASSPGLVGDEQFF.

The gene calls are TRBV19 and TRBJ1-2; the D is unclear. Trimming cost V 5 bases and J 4 bases, with 14 bases left between them. The CDR3 has 14 amino acids. Germline loops: CDR1 LNHDA, CDR2 SQIVND (reference sequence). CDR3 loop: CASSPPAAGYGYTF. DNA of the CDR3: TGTGCCAGTAGTCCTCCAGCTGCGGGCTATGGCTACACCTTC.

The chain carries TRBV2 and TRBJ1-2; weak D call: TRBD1 (6 bases). Germline CDR1 reads SNHLY; CDR2 reads FYNNEI. The CDR3 has 15 amino acids. V was clipped by 6 bases and J by 8 bases, with 22 bases between them. For the CDR3, the DNA is TGTGCCAGCAGGATAGATCTAACAGGGACGGAGGGCTACACCTTC. Encoded protein: CASRIDLTGTEGYTF.

The chain has TRBV5-1 and TRBJ2-5; 12 nucleotides match TRBD2. The germline V gene encodes CDR1 SGHRS and CDR2 YFSETQ. The CDR3 extends over 16 amino acids. V trimming: 0 bases; J trimming: 5 bases; junction bases outside the gene matches: 5. CDR3 residues: CASSLELAGGGETQYF. The CDR3, as DNA: TGCGCCAGCAGCTTGGAACTAGCGGGGGGCGGGGAGACCCAGTACTTC.

This chain joins TRBV6-1 and TRBJ1-2, with D possibly matching TRBD1 (6 bases). This CDR3 is 14 amino acids long. Trimming removed 1 base at V and 6 bases at J, with 12 bases between. Germline CDR1 and CDR2: MNHNS and SASEGT. Here the CDR3 DNA reads TGTGCCAGCAGTGAAGGGGCGGGGGCTGATGGCTACACCTTC. Translation gives CASSEGAGADGYTF.

CDR3 nucleotides: TGTGCCAGCAGCTTGGTTGGGGCAAACTATGGCTACACCTTC. Encoded protein: CASSLVGANYGYTF. The J gene is TRBJ1-2, the V gene TRBV5-4, with D maybe TRBD1 (5 bases). V lost 0 bases to trimming and J lost 2 bases, with 8 bases between them. The CDR3 consists of 14 residues. The germline V gene has CDR1 SGHNT and CDR2 YYREEE (reference sequence).

The chain links TRBV7-2 to TRBJ2-1, with 15 positions matching TRBD2. The CDR3 length is 17 residues. Trimming removed 4 bases from V and 3 bases from J; junction bases left unmatched: 4. Looked up from germline, CDR1 is SGHTA and CDR2 is FQGNSA. The CDR3: CASSSGTSGGIYNEQFF. CDR3 DNA: TGTGCCAGCAGCTCCGGGACTAGCGGGGGGATCTACAATGAGCAGTTCTTC.

The chain combines TRBV9 with TRBJ1-2, with a weak D call TRBD1 (6 bases). The germline gives CDR1 SGDLS, CDR2 YYNGEE. V was shortened by 0 bases and J by 6 bases, with 15 bases between the two germline ends. This CDR3 comprises 15 residues. The CDR3 loop reads CASSVERGDTHGYTF. The CDR3 nucleotides are TGTGCCAGCAGCGTAGAACGGGGGGACACCCATGGCTACACCTTC.

The J gene is TRBJ2-3, the V gene TRBV5-5; 7 positions match TRBD2. Trimming at V came to 3 bases and at J to 6 bases, leaving 4 bases not matched to a gene. The germline CDR1 and CDR2 sequences are SGHKS and YYEKEE (reference sequence). This CDR3 has 13 amino acids. The CDR3 DNA reads TGTGCCAGCAGCTGGAGCGGGGCGGATACGCAGTATTTT. Protein product: CASSWSGADTQYF.

This clone has only a few counts. Additional DNA sequences in this sample encode the identical CDR3. The genes are TRBV5-1 and TRBJ2-3; D unclear. Trimming left V 0 bases short and J 3 bases short, with 8 bases between. The CDR3 contains 14 residues. CDR1 is SGHRS and CDR2 is YFSETQ in the germline V gene. Written as DNA, the CDR3 is TGCGCCAGCAGCTTGGGGGGTGGTACAGATACGCAGTATTTT. It encodes CASSLGGGTDTQYF.

J is TRBJ2-5 and V is TRBV6-1, with 7 bases fitting TRBD1. This CDR3 contains 15 residues. V lost 2 bases and J lost 5; bases outside the gene matches: 8. Germline CDR1 MNHNS, CDR2 SASEGT. As DNA, the CDR3 is TGTGCCAGCAGTGAAAGGCAGGGGGTCAGGGAGACCCAGTACTTC. It codes for CASSERQGVRETQYF.

CDR3 in amino acids: CASRTGQGASQPQHF. CDR3 coding DNA: TGTGCCAGCAGGACCGGACAGGGGGCTTCTCAGCCCCAGCATTTT. This chain links TRBV6-5 with TRBJ1-5; TRBD1 matches 11 bases. V dropped 6 bases and J dropped 6; count of bases not matched to a gene: 7. The CDR3 sequence is 15 residues long. CDR1 is MNHEY, CDR2 SVGAGI, per germline.

J is TRBJ1-1 and V is TRBV5-4; perhaps TRBD1 as D (6 bases). V was trimmed by 4 bases and J by 4 bases, leaving 8 bases between them. Germline V gene sequence: CDR1 SGHNT, CDR2 YYREEE (reference sequence). This CDR3 has 12 residues. The CDR3 reads CASSGRGTEAFF. The CDR3 DNA reads TGTGCCAGCAGCGGCAGGGGCACTGAAGCTTTCTTT.

This clone was counted many times. The chain is built from TRBV15 and TRBJ1-5; TRBD1 aligns across 7 bases. V trimming: 3 bases; J trimming: 2 bases; junction bases outside the gene matches: 7. The CDR3 is 16 residues long. Germline-derived CDR1 and CDR2 are LNHNV and YYDKDF (reference sequence). The CDR3 bases are TGTGCCACCAGCAGCCTACAGGGGTTAGGCAATCAGCCCCAGCATTTT. Translating gives CATSSLQGLGNQPQHF.

The V call is TRBV5-1, the J call TRBJ2-1; 12 bases fit TRBD2. Germline V lookup: CDR1 SGHRS, CDR2 YFSETQ. With V trimmed by 3 bases and J by 7 bases, 11 bases remained unmatched. This CDR3 has 17 residues. The CDR3 DNA is TGCGCCAGCAGCTACCCCCCTCTAGCGGGGGGGCAAAATGAGCAGTTCTTC. Its translation: CASSYPPLAGGQNEQFF.

V is TRBV6-1 and J is TRBJ1-4, with D tentatively TRBD1 (6 bases). Germline V gene sequence: CDR1 MNHNS, CDR2 SASEGT. There are 15 residues in the CDR3. Trimming shortened V by 7 bases and J by 6 bases, and 18 bases separated the two germline ends. DNA for the CDR3: TGTGCCAGCACCCAGACCGGGTCAGGGGATGAAAAACTGTTTTTT. Translation gives CASTQTGSGDEKLFF.